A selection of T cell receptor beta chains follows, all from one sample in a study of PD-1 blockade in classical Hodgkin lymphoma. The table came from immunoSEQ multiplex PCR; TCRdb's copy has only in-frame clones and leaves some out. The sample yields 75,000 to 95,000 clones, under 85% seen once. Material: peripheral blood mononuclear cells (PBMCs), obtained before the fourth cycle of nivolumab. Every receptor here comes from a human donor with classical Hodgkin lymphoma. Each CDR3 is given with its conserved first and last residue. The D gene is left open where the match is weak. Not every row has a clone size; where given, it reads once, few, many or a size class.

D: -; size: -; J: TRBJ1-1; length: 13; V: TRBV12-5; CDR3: CASGLYPGSEAFF; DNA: TGTGCTAGTGGTTTGTACCCGGGCTCTGAAGCTTTCTTT
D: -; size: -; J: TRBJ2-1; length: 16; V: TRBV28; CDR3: CASSLWSQGGVHEQFF; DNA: TGTGCCAGCAGTTTATGGTCCCAAGGGGGTGTCCATGAGCAGTTCTTC
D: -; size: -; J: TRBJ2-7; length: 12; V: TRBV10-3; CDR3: CASGDGPYEQYF; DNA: TGTGCCTCCGGCGACGGGCCCTACGAGCAGTACTTC
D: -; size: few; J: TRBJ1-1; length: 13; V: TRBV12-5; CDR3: CASGLYGVTEAFF; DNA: TGTGCTAGTGGTTTGTATGGGGTTACTGAAGCTTTCTTT
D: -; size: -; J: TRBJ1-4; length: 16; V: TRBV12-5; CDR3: CASGLVHSRVFEKLFF; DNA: TGTGCTAGTGGTTTGGTACATTCCAGGGTGTTTGAAAAACTGTTTTTT
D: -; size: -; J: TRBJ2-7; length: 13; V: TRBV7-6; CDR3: CASSPSPTYEQYF; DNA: TGTGCCAGCAGCCCAAGCCCCACCTACGAGCAGTACTTC
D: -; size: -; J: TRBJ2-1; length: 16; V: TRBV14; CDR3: CASSQAMGGARDEQFF; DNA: TGTGCCAGCAGCCAAGCTATGGGGGGCGCGAGGGATGAGCAGTTCTTC
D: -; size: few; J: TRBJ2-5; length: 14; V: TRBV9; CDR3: CASSVRDNQETQYF; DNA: TGTGCCAGCAGCGTAAGGGACAACCAAGAGACCCAGTACTTC
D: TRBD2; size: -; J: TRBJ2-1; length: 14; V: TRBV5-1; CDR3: CASSPTSGGNEQFF; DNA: TGCGCCAGCAGCCCGACTAGCGGGGGCAATGAGCAGTTCTTC
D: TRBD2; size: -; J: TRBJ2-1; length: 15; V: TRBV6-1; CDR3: CASRMSLAGDNEQFF; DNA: TGTGCCAGCAGGATGTCACTAGCGGGGGACAATGAGCAGTTCTTC
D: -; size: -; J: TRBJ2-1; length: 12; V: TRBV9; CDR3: CASSVTGYEQFF; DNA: TGTGCCAGCAGCGTTACCGGGTATGAGCAGTTCTTC
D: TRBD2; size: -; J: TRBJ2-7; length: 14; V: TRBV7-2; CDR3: CASSLREGPYEQYF; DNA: TGTGCCAGCAGCCTGCGGGAGGGCCCCTACGAGCAGTACTTC
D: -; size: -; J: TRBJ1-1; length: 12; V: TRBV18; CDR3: CASGGGRTEAFF; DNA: TGTGCCAGCGGAGGAGGGAGGACTGAAGCTTTCTTT
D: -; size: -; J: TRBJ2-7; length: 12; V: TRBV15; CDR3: CATSNLQGLPHF; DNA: TGTGCCACCAGCAACCTACAAGGACTCCCTCACTTC
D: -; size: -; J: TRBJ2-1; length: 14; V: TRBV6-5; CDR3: CASSYSNSYNEQFF; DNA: TGTGCCAGCAGTTACTCGAACTCCTACAATGAGCAGTTCTTC
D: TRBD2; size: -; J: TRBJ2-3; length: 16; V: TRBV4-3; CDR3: CASSQLAGVSTDTQYF; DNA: TGCGCCAGCAGCCAATTAGCGGGAGTGAGCACAGATACGCAGTATTTT
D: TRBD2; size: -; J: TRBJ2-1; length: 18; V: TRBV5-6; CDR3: CASSSLTSGRAIHNEQFF; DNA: TGTGCCAGCAGCTCCTTGACTAGCGGGAGGGCCATCCACAATGAGCAGTTCTTC
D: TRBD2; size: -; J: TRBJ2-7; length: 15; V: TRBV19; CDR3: CASSRASGGSYEQYF; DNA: TGTGCCAGTAGCAGAGCAAGCGGGGGCTCCTACGAGCAGTACTTC
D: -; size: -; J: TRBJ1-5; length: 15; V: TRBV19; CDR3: CASSNSGYSNQPQHF; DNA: TGTGCCAGTAGTAATTCAGGCTATAGCAATCAGCCCCAGCATTTT
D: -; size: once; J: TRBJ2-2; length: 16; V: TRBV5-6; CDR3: CASSLETVYQTGELFF; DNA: TGTGCCAGCAGCTTGGAAACAGTCTACCAAACCGGGGAGCTGTTTTTT
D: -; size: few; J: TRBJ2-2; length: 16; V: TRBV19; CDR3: CASSIWGGRNTGELFF; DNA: TGTGCCAGTAGTATTTGGGGAGGACGGAACACCGGGGAGCTGTTTTTT
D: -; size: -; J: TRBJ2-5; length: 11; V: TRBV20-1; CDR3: CSARVQETQYF; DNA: TGCAGTGCTAGGGTTCAAGAGACCCAGTACTTC
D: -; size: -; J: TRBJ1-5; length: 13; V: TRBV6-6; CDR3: CASSYSSGQPQHF; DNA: TGTGCCAGCAGTTACTCAAGTGGGCAGCCCCAGCATTTT
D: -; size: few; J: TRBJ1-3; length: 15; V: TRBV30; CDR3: CAWRQKHNFANTIYF; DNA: TGTGCCTGGAGGCAAAAGCACAATTTTGCAAACACCATATATTTT
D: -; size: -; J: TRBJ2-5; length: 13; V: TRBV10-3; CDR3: CAISELGQETQYF; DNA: TGTGCCATCAGTGAGCTGGGACAAGAGACCCAGTACTTC
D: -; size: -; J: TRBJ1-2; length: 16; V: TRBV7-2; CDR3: CASSLAPGQPGRGYTF; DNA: TGTGCCAGCAGCTTAGCGCCCGGACAGCCAGGGCGAGGCTACACCTTC